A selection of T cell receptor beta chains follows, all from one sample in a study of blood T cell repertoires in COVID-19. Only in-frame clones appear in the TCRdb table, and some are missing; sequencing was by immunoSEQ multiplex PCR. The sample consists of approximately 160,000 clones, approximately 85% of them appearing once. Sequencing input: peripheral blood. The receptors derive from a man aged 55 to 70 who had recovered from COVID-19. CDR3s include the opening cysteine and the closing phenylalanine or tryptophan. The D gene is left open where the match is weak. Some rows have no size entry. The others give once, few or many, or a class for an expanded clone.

TGTGCCAGCAGCTTGGACAGTACCAAAGAGACCCAGTACTTC CASSLDSTKETQYF TRBJ2-5 14 NA NA TRBV7-3
TGCGCCAGCAGCTTCGGGACAGGGGGAGCGGAGACCCAGTACTTC CASSFGTGGAETQYF TRBJ2-5 15 NA TRBD1 TRBV5-1
TGTGCCAGCAGCTTAGGGGGACAGGGCCTTATAGCTTTCTTT CASSLGGQGLIAFF TRBJ1-1 14 once TRBD1 TRBV11-2
TGTGCCAGCACTCCGGGACAGATTAATTCACCCCTCCACTTT CASTPGQINSPLHF TRBJ1-6 14 NA TRBD1 TRBV11-2
TGCGCCAGCAGCTTGTCGACAGGGGACAATTCACCCCTCCACTTT CASSLSTGDNSPLHF TRBJ1-6 15 once TRBD1 TRBV5-1
TGTGCCAGCAGCTTAGTAGGTCCGGGACAGGGGAACGCTCAGCCCCAGCATTTT CASSLVGPGQGNAQPQHF TRBJ1-5 18 NA TRBD1 TRBV7-9
TGTGCCAGTAGTCCAGACAGCTCCTACGAGCAGTACTTC CASSPDSSYEQYF TRBJ2-7 13 NA NA TRBV19
TGCAGTGCTAAACAGTCAGATACGCAGTATTTT CSAKQSDTQYF TRBJ2-3 11 NA NA TRBV20-1
TGTGCCAGCTCACCACGACTAGCGGGGGCCTCCTACGAGCAGTACTTC CASSPRLAGASYEQYF TRBJ2-7 16 NA TRBD2 TRBV18
TGTGCCAGCAGCCAAGACCCAGCGGGGGTGCAAGAGACCCAGTACTTC CASSQDPAGVQETQYF TRBJ2-5 16 NA TRBD2 TRBV3-1/TRBV3-2
TGTGCCAGCAGCCGCAGCCGGGAGGGCTACACCTTC CASSRSREGYTF TRBJ1-2 12 NA NA TRBV6-5
TGTGCCAGCAGTGTTGTCGGACTAACAACTAATGAAAAACTGTTTTTT CASSVVGLTTNEKLFF TRBJ1-4 16 NA NA TRBV6-1
TGTGCCAGCAGTACAGGGGGATGGGAGACCCAGTACTTC CASSTGGWETQYF TRBJ2-5 13 NA TRBD1 TRBV6-5
TGTGCCAGCAGATCGGGACAGGGGGCGGGGGGCTACACCTTC CASRSGQGAGGYTF TRBJ1-2 14 NA TRBD1 TRBV5-4